The TCR beta chain described here comes from a study of blood T cells in healthy people across ages. Study-wide points: Diversity estimated from one million T cells was considered an underestimate. Among long-lived donors, naive CD4+ cells were more numerous and diversity higher than in aged donors.

It was with a sample-barcoded 5' primer and a J-beta primer mix that a second PCR of roughly 6 to 12 cycles was run. A template-switch adaptor that had 12 random nucleotides put a tag on each cDNA molecule. MiXCR, run by TCRdb on the 5' RACE reads, gives a single entry per CDR3 protein. The table records about 1.7 million distinct CDR3 sequences, approximately 30% of them present only once. Ranging in age from roughly 6 to 95, the donors were healthy Caucasian individuals from Russia. CDR3 size: 15 residues. CDR1 is MNHEY and CDR2 is SMNVEV in the germline V gene (reference sequence). V lost 8 bases to trimming and J lost 1 base; unmatched junction nucleotides: 8. In this sample, this clonotype turned up a few times. What it recognizes is unknown.

This receptor was obtained from a woman younger than 45 in good health. J is TRBJ1-5 and V is TRBV27; 7 bases align to TRBD1. The sample comprised blood. CDR3 loop: CASSEGTDSNQPQHF. DNA for the CDR3: TGTGCCAGCTCTGAGGGGACAGACAGCAATCAGCCCCAGCATTTT.